This TCR beta chain derives from a study of blood T cell repertoires in COVID-19. About the research overall: The samples span acute and convalescent COVID-19 from the United States, Italy and Spain. Sources were T cells, B-cell-depleted T cells, or PBMCs; the material itself was cDNA or gDNA.

The germline V gene has CDR1 KGHSH and CDR2 LQKENI. The V and J ends lost 3 bases and 6 bases respectively, with 15 bases between them. The CDR3 covers 14 residues. In the authors' methods: Amplifying reference gene primers gave estimates of nucleated cell counts. The table came from immunoSEQ multiplex PCR; TCRdb's copy has only in-frame clones and leaves some out. The V and J calls and clone size are taken from that table; D and trimming were inferred from the DNA. Here the sample spans over 120,000 clones, just under 85% being singletons. The sequencing sample was made of peripheral blood. The V gene is TRBV18, the J gene TRBJ2-7, with D possibly being TRBD2 (6 bases). The origin of this receptor is a woman older than 75 with acute or convalescent COVID-19. The chain's CDR3 is CASSPSRGTPEQYF. The CDR3 coding sequence is TGTGCCAGCTCACCCAGCCGTGGGACTCCCGAGCAGTACTTC.